This passage covers 20 T cell receptor beta chains from one sample sequenced in a study of cytomegalovirus exposure and HLA in healthy donors. The study ran its PCR with 60 Vbeta and 13 Jbeta primers. Measured with immunoSEQ multiplex PCR; TCRdb has only the in-frame clones, and not every one. The table lists about 130,000 clones, roughly 75% of them singletons, with about 4.3% in the top ten. Input material: PBMCs. These receptors were collected from a man aged 30-40 years in good health.

There are a few counts of this clone. The rearrangement uses TRBV7-8 and TRBJ1-1, with a weak D call TRBD1 (6 bases). CDR1 is SGHVS, CDR2 FQNEAQ, per germline. This CDR3 region has 14 residues. The germline V and J ends were trimmed by 3 bases and 1 base, with 9 bases remaining between them. This chain's CDR3 is CASSFGRGNTEAFF. The CDR3 bases are TGTGCCAGCAGCTTTGGCAGGGGGAACACTGAAGCTTTCTTT.

This clone was seen once. At one end the junction does not follow the germline gene, possibly because of a read error. The chain is built from TRBV7-9 and TRBJ1-4; D gene ambiguous. This CDR3 is built from 14 residues. Germline lookup yields CDR1 SEHNR and CDR2 FQNEAQ (reference sequence). The CDR3 spells CSSSFAPANEKLFF. CDR3 sequence (DNA): TGTTCCAGCAGCTTCGCCCCGGCTAATGAAAAACTGTTTTTT.

In its sample, this clone was seen a few times. This chain connects TRBV5-1 to TRBJ2-7; 13 positions match TRBD2. Trimming took 3 bases from V and 5 from J; bases not matched to a gene: 8. Germline CDR1 reads SGHRS; CDR2 reads YFSETQ. This CDR3 spans 16 amino acids. The CDR3 region has the DNA TGCGCCAGCAGCTCGGGACTAGCGGGACCCTGGGACGAGCAGTACTTC. It codes for CASSSGLAGPWDEQYF. Filled out from reference TRBV5-1 and TRBJ2-7, the complete variable domain reads KAGVTQTPRYLIKTRGQQVTLSCSPISGHRSVSWYQQTPGQGLQFLFEYFSETQRNKGNFPGRFSGRQFSNSRSEMNVSTLELGDSALYLCASSSGLAGPWDEQYFGPGTRLTVT.

The chain joins TRBV18 to TRBJ1-3, with 8 bases lining up with TRBD1. Per germline, CDR1 KGHSH and CDR2 LQKENI. Trimming at V came to 3 bases and at J to 0 bases, leaving 4 bases not matched to a gene. The CDR3 runs 16 residues. The CDR3 DNA reads TGTGCCAGCTCACCCGGACAGGGAAACTCTGGAAACACCATATATTTT. It codes for CASSPGQGNSGNTIYF.

The CDR3 nucleotides are TGTGCCAGCAGCTTGGCCCTTAATCCAGGGGAGCAGTACTTC. This sequence encodes CASSLALNPGEQYF. The chain recombines TRBV5-4 with TRBJ2-7, with D possibly being TRBD1 (5 bases). V was shortened by 0 bases and J by 7 bases, with 14 bases between the two germline ends. The CDR3 sequence is 14 residues long. Germline V gives CDR1 SGHNT, CDR2 YYREEE (reference sequence).

The chain couples TRBV28 to TRBJ2-5; 7 bases map to TRBD2. The DNA end is a closer match to TRBJ2-7, so the J assignment may be wrong. The CDR3 sequence is 14 residues long. Germline assignment: CDR1 MDHEN and CDR2 SYDVKM. CDR3 region: CASSLGGSSYEQYF. The CDR3 DNA follows: TGTGCCAGCAGTTTAGGCGGGAGCTCCTACGAGCAGTACTTC.

The gene calls are TRBV7-9 and TRBJ1-2; no firm D call. V was shortened by 3 bases and J by 4 bases, with 12 bases between the two germline ends. The germline V gene encodes CDR1 SEHNR and CDR2 FQNEAQ (reference sequence). This CDR3 is built from 14 residues. The CDR3 region is CASSLFPGSYGYTF. CDR3 coding DNA: TGTGCCAGCAGCTTGTTCCCTGGGAGCTATGGCTACACCTTC.

V is TRBV28 and J is TRBJ2-3, with D possibly matching TRBD1 (5 bases). Between the trimmed V and J ends, which lost 5 bases and 8 bases, there was a span of 17 bases. In germline, CDR1 is MDHEN, CDR2 SYDVKM. The CDR3 runs 14 residues. CDR3 sequence (DNA): TGTGCCAGCAGTACGGACACCCCCTGGGGTACGCAGTATTTT. Translation gives CASSTDTPWGTQYF.

The V gene is TRBV18, the J gene TRBJ2-5, with 7 bases fitting TRBD2. CDR3 size: 15 residues. After removal of 4 bases from V and 4 bases from J, the junction contained 9 bases not matched to a gene. Per the germline V gene, CDR1 is KGHSH and CDR2 is LQKENI. The CDR3 here is CASSLLAGEVETQYF. The CDR3 coding sequence is TGTGCCAGCTCACTTCTGGCGGGAGAGGTAGAGACCCAGTACTTC.

The chain recombines TRBV29-1 with TRBJ1-2; no reliable D call. The germline CDR1 and CDR2 sequences are SQVTM and ANQGSEA. V dropped 4 bases and J dropped 6 bases, with 15 bases sitting between them. This CDR3 spans 13 amino acids. The CDR3, as DNA: TGCAGCGTTGTGTGGGCCCCGAACGATGGCTACACCTTC. This translates into CSVVWAPNDGYTF.

The chain carries TRBV19 and TRBJ1-2; 9 positions match TRBD1. After removal of 3 bases from V and 5 bases from J, the junction contained 7 bases not matched to a gene. From germline, CDR1 is LNHDA and CDR2 SQIVND (reference sequence). This CDR3 is 15 amino acids long. The DNA for the CDR3 is TGTGCCAGTAGTATGGGACAGGGCATAGGGTATGGCTACACCTTC. It translates to CASSMGQGIGYGYTF.

V and J are TRBV9 and TRBJ1-1, with 7 bases fitting TRBD1. The CDR3 has 17 amino acids. V trimming: 0 bases; J trimming: 0 bases; junction bases outside the gene matches: 8. Per germline, CDR1 SGDLS and CDR2 YYNGEE. The CDR3 bases are TGTGCCAGCAGCGTAGTACCGCCGGGACAGATGAACACTGAAGCTTTCTTT. It specifies CASSVVPPGQMNTEAFF.

This chain links TRBV7-9 with TRBJ2-7, with a possible D match to TRBD2 (5 bases). This CDR3 has 13 amino acids. The V gene's germline CDR1 is SEHNR and CDR2 FQNEAQ (reference sequence). V lost 2 bases and J 2 bases, leaving 7 bases between the germline ends. This CDR3 is CASSLTGTYEQYF. The DNA of the CDR3 is TGTGCCAGCAGCTTAACGGGGACCTACGAGCAGTACTTC.

The V gene is TRBV7-9, the J gene TRBJ1-5; 12 bases align to TRBD1. The CDR3 spans 17 residues. V gave up 5 bases and J gave up 4 bases; unmatched junction bases: 9. From germline, CDR1 is SEHNR and CDR2 FQNEAQ (reference sequence). Here the CDR3 DNA reads TGTGCCAGCAGCGAAGGGACAGGGGGCTTCGGAAATCAGCCCCAGCATTTT. This encodes CASSEGTGGFGNQPQHF. The variable domain in full, completed from reference TRBV7-9 and TRBJ1-5, reads DTGVSQNPRHKITKRGQNVTFRCDPISEHNRLYWYRQTLGQGPEFLTYFQNEAQLEKSRLLSDRFSAERPKGSFSTLEIQRTEQGDSAMYLCASSEGTGGFGNQPQHFGDGTRLSIL.

A word on this clone: Additional DNA sequences in this sample encode the identical CDR3. The chain uses TRBV7-9 and TRBJ2-7, with a weak D call TRBD1 (6 bases). The CDR3 sequence is 14 residues long. V shed 2 bases and J shed 0 bases, with 8 bases lying between them. Per the germline V gene, CDR1 is SEHNR and CDR2 is FQNEAQ (reference sequence). CDR3: CASSLTGTSYEQYF. The CDR3 DNA reads TGTGCCAGCAGCTTAACAGGGACCTCCTACGAGCAGTACTTC.

In its sample, this clone was seen once. The chain recombines TRBV4-1 with TRBJ2-2; no clear D. V was clipped by 4 bases and J by 5 bases, with 5 bases between them. CDR1 and CDR2 (germline): MGHRA, YSYEKL. The CDR3 length is 12 residues. The chain's CDR3 is CASSRGTGELFF. The CDR3 bases are TGCGCCAGCAGCCGCGGAACCGGGGAGCTGTTTTTT.

The chain uses TRBV4-3 and TRBJ2-3; 8 nucleotides align to TRBD2. Trimming at V came to 0 bases and at J to 4 bases, leaving 6 bases not matched to a gene. The CDR3 runs to 16 residues. Germline V gene sequence: CDR1 LGHNA, CDR2 YSLEER. The CDR3 is CASSQDGTGGADTQYF. CDR3 DNA sequence: TGCGCCAGCAGCCAAGACGGAACGGGAGGGGCAGATACGCAGTATTTT.

The rearrangement uses TRBV28 and TRBJ2-7, with 10 bases aligning to TRBD2. The CDR3 is made up of 15 amino acids. V trimming: 10 bases; J trimming: 2 bases; junction bases outside the gene matches: 11. Germline loops: CDR1 MDHEN, CDR2 SYDVKM. Here the CDR3 reads CATLAGAFLPYEQYF. In DNA form, the CDR3 reads TGTGCCACCCTAGCGGGAGCCTTCTTGCCCTACGAGCAGTACTTC.

The J gene is TRBJ2-2, the V gene TRBV6-5, with D perhaps matching TRBD1 (5 bases). From germline, CDR1 is MNHEY and CDR2 SVGAGI. The V end lost 6 bases, the J end lost 8 bases, and 16 bases lay between the germline ends. CDR3 length: 14 residues. CDR3 protein: CASRPPRGSGELFF. CDR3 DNA sequence: TGTGCCAGCAGGCCGCCAAGGGGCTCGGGGGAGCTGTTTTTT.

The chain links TRBV5-1 to TRBJ2-1, with 7 bases aligning to TRBD2. Germline CDR1 is SGHRS and CDR2 is YFSETQ. V was pared by 0 bases and J by 8 bases, with 8 bases of the junction left unmatched. CDR3 length: 15 amino acids. CDR3 DNA sequence: TGCGCCAGCAGCTTGGGGGGAACTAGCGACCATGAGCAGTTCTTC. It is translated as CASSLGGTSDHEQFF.